This T cell receptor beta chain was sequenced for a study of blood T cell repertoires in COVID-19. At the level of the study: The United States, Italy and Spain supplied acute and convalescent COVID-19 samples. T cells, B-cell-depleted T cells, or PBMCs supplied cDNA or gDNA.

In the study's own analysis: Scientists estimated how many nucleated cells there were by amplifying reference gene primers. The data were produced by immunoSEQ multiplex PCR, yet TCRdb's version contains in-frame clones alone and is incomplete. V and J calls and clone size come straight from that table; D and trimming were deduced from the DNA. The repertoire has just over 80,000 clones, 81% of them found once; the top ten carry over 35%. Germline CDR1 SQVTM, CDR2 ANQGSEA. With 0 bases clipped from V and 2 bases from J, the junction kept 10 bases outside the gene matches. There are 17 residues in the CDR3.

Material: peripheral blood. The receptor comes from a man of 80 years or more with acute or convalescent COVID-19. The chain uses TRBV29-1 and TRBJ2-3; 8 bases align to TRBD1. CDR3 nucleotide sequence: TGCAGCGTTGAAGAATTCAGGGGGACAGGACACACAGATACGCAGTATTTT. It encodes CSVEEFRGTGHTDTQYF.